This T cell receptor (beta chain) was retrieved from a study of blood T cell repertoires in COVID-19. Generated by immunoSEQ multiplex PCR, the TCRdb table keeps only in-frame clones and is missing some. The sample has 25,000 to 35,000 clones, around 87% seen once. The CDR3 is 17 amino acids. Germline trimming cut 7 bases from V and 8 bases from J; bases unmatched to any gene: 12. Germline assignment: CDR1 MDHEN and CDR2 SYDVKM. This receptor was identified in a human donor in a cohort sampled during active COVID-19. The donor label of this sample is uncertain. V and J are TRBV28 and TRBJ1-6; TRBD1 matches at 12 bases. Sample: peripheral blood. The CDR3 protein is CASTSPPGQGAYSPLHF. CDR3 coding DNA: TGTGCCAGCACCTCTCCCCCGGGACAGGGGGCGTATTCACCCCTCCACTTT.